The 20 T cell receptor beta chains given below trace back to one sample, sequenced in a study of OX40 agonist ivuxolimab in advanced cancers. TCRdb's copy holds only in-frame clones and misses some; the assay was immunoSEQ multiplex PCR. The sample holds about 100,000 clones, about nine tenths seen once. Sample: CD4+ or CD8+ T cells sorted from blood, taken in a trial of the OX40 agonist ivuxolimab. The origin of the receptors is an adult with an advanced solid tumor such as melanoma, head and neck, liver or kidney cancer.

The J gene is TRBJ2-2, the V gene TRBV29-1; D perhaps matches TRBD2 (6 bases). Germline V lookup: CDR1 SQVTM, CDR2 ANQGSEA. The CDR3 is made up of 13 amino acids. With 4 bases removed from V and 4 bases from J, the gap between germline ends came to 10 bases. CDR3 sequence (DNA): TGCAGCGTTGGGGGGGTCGGCACCGGGGAGCTGTTTTTT. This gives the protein CSVGGVGTGELFF.

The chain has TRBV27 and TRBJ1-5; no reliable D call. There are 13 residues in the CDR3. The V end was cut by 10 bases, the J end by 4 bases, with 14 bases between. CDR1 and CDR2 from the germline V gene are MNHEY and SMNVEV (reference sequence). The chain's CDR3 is CATRVGPNQPQHF. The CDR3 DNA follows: TGTGCCACACGGGTCGGACCAAATCAGCCCCAGCATTTT.

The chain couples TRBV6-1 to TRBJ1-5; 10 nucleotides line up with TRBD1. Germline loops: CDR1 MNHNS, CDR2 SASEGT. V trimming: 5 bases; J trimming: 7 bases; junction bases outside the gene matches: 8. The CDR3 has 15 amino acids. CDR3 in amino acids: CASSRDRGDGQPQHF. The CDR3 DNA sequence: TGTGCCAGCAGTAGGGACAGGGGCGATGGACAGCCCCAGCATTTT.

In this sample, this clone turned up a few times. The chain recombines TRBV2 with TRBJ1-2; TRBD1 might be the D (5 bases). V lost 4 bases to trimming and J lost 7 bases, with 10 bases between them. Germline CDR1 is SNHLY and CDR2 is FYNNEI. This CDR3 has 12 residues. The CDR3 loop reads CASSGQGVGYTF. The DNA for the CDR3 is TGTGCCAGCAGTGGGCAGGGAGTTGGCTACACCTTC.

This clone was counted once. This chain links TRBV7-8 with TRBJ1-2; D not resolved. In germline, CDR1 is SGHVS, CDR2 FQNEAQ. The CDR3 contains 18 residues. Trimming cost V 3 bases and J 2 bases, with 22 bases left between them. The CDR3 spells CASSFAPGSLTLNYGYTF. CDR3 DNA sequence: TGTGCCAGCAGCTTCGCCCCCGGGAGCCTGACCTTAAACTATGGCTACACCTTC.

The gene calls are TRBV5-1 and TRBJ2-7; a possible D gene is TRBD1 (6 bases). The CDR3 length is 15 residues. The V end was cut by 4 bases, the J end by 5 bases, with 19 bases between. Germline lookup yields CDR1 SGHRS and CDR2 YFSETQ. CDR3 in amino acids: CASSKGERMGNEQYF. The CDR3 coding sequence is TGCGCCAGCAGCAAGGGGGAAAGGATGGGAAACGAGCAGTACTTC. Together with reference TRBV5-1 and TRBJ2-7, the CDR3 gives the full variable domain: KAGVTQTPRYLIKTRGQQVTLSCSPISGHRSVSWYQQTPGQGLQFLFEYFSETQRNKGNFPGRFSGRQFSNSRSEMNVSTLELGDSALYLCASSKGERMGNEQYFGPGTRLTVT.

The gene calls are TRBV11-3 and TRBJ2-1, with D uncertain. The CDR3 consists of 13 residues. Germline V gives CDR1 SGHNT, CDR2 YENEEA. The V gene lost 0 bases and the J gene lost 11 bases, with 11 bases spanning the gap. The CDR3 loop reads CASSLDPADKQFF. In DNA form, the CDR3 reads TGTGCCAGCAGCTTAGATCCCGCGGATAAGCAGTTCTTC.

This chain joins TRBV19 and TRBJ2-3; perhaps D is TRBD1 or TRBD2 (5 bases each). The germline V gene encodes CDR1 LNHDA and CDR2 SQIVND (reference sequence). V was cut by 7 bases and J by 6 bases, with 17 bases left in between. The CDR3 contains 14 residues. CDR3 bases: TGTGCCAGTATGGGACGGTGGGCGTGGGATACGCAGTATTTT. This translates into CASMGRWAWDTQYF.

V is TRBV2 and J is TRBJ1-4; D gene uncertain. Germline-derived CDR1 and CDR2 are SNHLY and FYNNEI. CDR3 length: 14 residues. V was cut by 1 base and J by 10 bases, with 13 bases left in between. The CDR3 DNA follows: TGTGCCAGCAGTGAAGAAAAGCCGCCTGGAAAACTGTTTTTT. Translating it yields CASSEEKPPGKLFF.

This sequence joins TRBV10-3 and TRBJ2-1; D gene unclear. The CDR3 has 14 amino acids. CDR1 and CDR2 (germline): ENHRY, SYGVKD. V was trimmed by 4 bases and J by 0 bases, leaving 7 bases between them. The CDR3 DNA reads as TGTGCCATCAGTGTAGCCAACTCCTACAATGAGCAGTTCTTC. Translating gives CAISVANSYNEQFF.

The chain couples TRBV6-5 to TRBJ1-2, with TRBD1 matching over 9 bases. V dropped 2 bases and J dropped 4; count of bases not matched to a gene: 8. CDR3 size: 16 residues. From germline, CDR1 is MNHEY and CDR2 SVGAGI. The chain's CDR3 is CASSYISGQGFYGYTF. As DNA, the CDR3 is TGTGCCAGCAGTTACATTTCGGGACAGGGCTTCTATGGCTACACCTTC.

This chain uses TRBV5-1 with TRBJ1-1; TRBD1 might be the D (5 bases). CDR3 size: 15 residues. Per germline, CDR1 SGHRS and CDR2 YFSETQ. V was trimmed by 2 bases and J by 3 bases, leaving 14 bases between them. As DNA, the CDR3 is TGCGCCAGCAGCTTAGAGGGACGCTACTACACTGAAGCTTTCTTT. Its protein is CASSLEGRYYTEAFF.

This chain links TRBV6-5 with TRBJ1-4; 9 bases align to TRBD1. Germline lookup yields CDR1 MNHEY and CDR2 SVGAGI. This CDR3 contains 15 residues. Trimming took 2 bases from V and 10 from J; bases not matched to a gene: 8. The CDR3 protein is CASSYGGTGSSKLFF. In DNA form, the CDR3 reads TGTGCCAGCAGTTACGGGGGGACAGGGTCCTCAAAACTGTTTTTT.

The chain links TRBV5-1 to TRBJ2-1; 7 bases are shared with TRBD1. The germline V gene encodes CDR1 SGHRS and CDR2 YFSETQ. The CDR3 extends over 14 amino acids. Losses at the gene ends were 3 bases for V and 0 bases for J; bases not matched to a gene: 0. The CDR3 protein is CASSSGGSYNEQFF. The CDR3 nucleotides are TGCGCCAGCAGCTCAGGGGGCTCCTACAATGAGCAGTTCTTC. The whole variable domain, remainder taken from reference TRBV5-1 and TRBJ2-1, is KAGVTQTPRYLIKTRGQQVTLSCSPISGHRSVSWYQQTPGQGLQFLFEYFSETQRNKGNFPGRFSGRQFSNSRSEMNVSTLELGDSALYLCASSSGGSYNEQFFGPGTRLTVL.

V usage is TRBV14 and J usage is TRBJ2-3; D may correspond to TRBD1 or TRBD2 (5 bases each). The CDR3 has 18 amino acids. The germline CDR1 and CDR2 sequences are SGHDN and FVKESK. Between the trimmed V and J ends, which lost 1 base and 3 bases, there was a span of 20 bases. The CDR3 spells CASSQGRSSGGRTDTQYF. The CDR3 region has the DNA TGTGCCAGCAGCCAAGGACGAAGTAGTGGGGGTCGGACAGATACGCAGTATTTT.

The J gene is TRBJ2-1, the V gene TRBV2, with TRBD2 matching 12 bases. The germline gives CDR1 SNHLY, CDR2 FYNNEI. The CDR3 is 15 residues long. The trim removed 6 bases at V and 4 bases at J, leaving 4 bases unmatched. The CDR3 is CASSELAGGYNEQFF. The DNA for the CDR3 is TGTGCCAGCAGCGAGCTAGCGGGGGGGTACAATGAGCAGTTCTTC.

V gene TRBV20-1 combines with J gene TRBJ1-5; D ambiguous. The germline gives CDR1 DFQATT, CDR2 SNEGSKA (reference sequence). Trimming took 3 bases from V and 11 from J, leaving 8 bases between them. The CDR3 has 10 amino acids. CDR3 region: CSARSGAQHF. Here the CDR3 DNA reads TGCAGTGCTAGGAGTGGGGCCCAGCATTTT.

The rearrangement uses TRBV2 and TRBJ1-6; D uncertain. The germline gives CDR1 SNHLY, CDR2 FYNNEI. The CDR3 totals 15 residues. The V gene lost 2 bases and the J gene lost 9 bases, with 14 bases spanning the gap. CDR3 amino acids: CASSEIGSSASPLHF. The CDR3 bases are TGTGCCAGCAGTGAAATTGGCAGTTCGGCTTCACCCCTCCACTTT.

The CDR3 DNA is TGTGCCAGCAGCTTAGATACGAACACCGGGGAGCTGTTTTTT. It encodes CASSLDTNTGELFF. J is TRBJ2-2 and V is TRBV7-8; D is uncertain. V was pared by 1 base and J by 0 bases, with 3 bases between. The CDR3 covers 14 residues. Germline CDR1 is SGHVS and CDR2 is FQNEAQ. The full variable domain, completed using reference TRBV7-8 and TRBJ2-2, is GAGVSQSPRYKVAKRGQDVALRCDPISGHVSLFWYQQALGQGPEFLTYFQNEAQLDKSGLPSDRFFAERPEGSVSTLKIQRTQQEDSAVYLCASSLDTNTGELFFGEGSRLTVL.

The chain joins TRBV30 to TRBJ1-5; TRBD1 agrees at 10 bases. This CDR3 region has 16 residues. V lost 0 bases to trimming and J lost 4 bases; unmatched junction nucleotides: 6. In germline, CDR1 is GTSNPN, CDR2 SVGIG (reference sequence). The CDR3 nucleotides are TGTGCCTGGAGTGTAAGGACAGGGGGGAAGAATCAGCCCCAGCATTTT. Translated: CAWSVRTGGKNQPQHF. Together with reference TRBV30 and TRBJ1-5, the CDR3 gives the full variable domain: SQTIHQWPATLVQPVGSPLSLECTVEGTSNPNLYWYRQAAGRGLQLLFYSVGIGQISSEVPQNLSASRPQDRQFILSSKKLLLSDSGFYLCAWSVRTGGKNQPQHFGDGTRLSIL.